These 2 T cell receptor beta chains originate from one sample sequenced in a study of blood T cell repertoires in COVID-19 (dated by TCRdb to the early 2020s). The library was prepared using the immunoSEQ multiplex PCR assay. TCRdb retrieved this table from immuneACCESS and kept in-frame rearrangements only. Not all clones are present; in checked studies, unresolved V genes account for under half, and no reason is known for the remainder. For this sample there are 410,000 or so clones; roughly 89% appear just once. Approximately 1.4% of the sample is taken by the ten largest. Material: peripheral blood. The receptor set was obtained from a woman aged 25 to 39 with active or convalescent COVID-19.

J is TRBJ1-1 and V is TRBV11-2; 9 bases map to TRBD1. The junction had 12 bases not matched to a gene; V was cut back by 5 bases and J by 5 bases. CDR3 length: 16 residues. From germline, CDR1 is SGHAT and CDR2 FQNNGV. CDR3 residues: CASSPRPGQGHTEAFF. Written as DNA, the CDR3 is TGTGCCAGCAGCCCCCGTCCGGGACAGGGACATACTGAAGCTTTCTTT.

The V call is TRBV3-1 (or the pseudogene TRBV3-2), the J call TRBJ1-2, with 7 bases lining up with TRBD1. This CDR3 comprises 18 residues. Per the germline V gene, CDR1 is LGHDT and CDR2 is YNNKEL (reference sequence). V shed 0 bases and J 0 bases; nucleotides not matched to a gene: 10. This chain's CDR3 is CASSQDMGPQGSNYGYTF. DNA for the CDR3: TGTGCCAGCAGCCAAGATATGGGGCCACAGGGGTCTAACTATGGCTACACCTTC.